These 21 T cell receptor beta chains originate from one sample sequenced in a study of cytomegalovirus exposure and HLA in healthy donors. The PCR was carried out with 60 Vbeta primers and 13 Jbeta primers. Sequenced by immunoSEQ multiplex PCR; TCRdb stores in-frame clones only, minus some. The sample consists of about 200,000 clones, approximately 79% of them appearing once. Sequenced material: PBMCs. Every receptor here comes from a man between 18 and 29 years old in good health and CMV-seronegative.

The CDR3 nucleotides read TGCGCCAGCAGCTTGGCCGGGACAGGGGTTGAAAAACTGTTTTTT. Protein sequence: CASSLAGTGVEKLFF. The chain carries TRBV5-1 and TRBJ1-4; 10 nucleotides line up with TRBD1. J lost 7 bases, V lost 0 bases, and 3 bases had no gene match. The germline V gene encodes CDR1 SGHRS and CDR2 YFSETQ. The CDR3 runs 15 residues.

There are a few counts of this clone. CDR3 sequence reads: CASGGGTGNVNTGELFF. The CDR3 bases are TGTGCTAGTGGGGGAGGGACAGGGAATGTGAACACCGGGGAGCTGTTTTTT. This chain connects TRBV12-5 to TRBJ2-2; TRBD1 matches at 9 bases. CDR3 size: 17 residues. Germline V gene sequence: CDR1 LGHNT, CDR2 FRNRAP. The V segment lost 6 bases and the J segment 1 base; nucleotides outside the gene matches: 9.

The rearrangement links TRBV11-2 to TRBJ2-6; D perhaps matches TRBD2 (5 bases). The germline CDR1 and CDR2 sequences are SGHAT and FQNNGV. V was clipped by 1 base and J by 0 bases, with 7 bases between them. The CDR3 has 16 amino acids. CDR3 residues: CASSLAGSSGANVLTF. Written as DNA, the CDR3 is TGTGCCAGCAGCTTAGCTGGGAGCTCTGGGGCCAACGTCCTGACTTTC.

This chain joins TRBV6-5 and TRBJ1-1; 9 positions agree with TRBD1. V trimming: 11 bases; J trimming: 2 bases; junction bases outside the gene matches: 9. Germline V lookup: CDR1 MNHEY, CDR2 SVGAGI. This CDR3 spans 14 amino acids. Here the CDR3 DNA reads TGTGCCTCCTGTGGGACAGGGATAAACACTGAAGCTTTCTTT. It specifies CASCGTGINTEAFF.

The rearrangement uses TRBV5-6 and TRBJ1-2, with D uncertain. Germline lookup yields CDR1 SGHDT and CDR2 YYEEEE. The CDR3 length is 15 residues. Trimming left V 0 bases short and J 3 bases short, with 12 bases between. CDR3 sequence reads: CASSLDLSGHYGYTF. Here the CDR3 DNA reads TGTGCCAGCAGCTTGGATCTGAGTGGTCACTATGGCTACACCTTC.

This clone was seen more than once but under ten times. This chain links TRBV5-1 with TRBJ1-1, with D possibly being TRBD1 (5 bases). Germline V lookup: CDR1 SGHRS, CDR2 YFSETQ. V shed 0 bases and J shed 10 bases, with 16 bases lying between them. The CDR3 is made up of 14 amino acids. CDR3 nucleotides: TGCGCCAGCAGCTTGGATTCGCAGGGTAGGGCAGCTTTCTTT. The encoded protein is CASSLDSQGRAAFF.

J is TRBJ2-5 and V is TRBV30; D remains unclear. The CDR3 is 11 amino acids. The V end was cut by 2 bases, the J end by 1 base, with 2 bases between. The germline V gene has CDR1 GTSNPN and CDR2 SVGIG (reference sequence). The CDR3 DNA reads TGTGCCTGGAGTCGCCAAGAGACCCAGTACTTC. Translating gives CAWSRQETQYF.

Of note for this clone: Other DNA sequences in the sample encode the same CDR3. The chain uses TRBV28 and TRBJ1-1; 7 nucleotides match TRBD1. The CDR3 is 15 amino acids. The trim removed 8 bases at V and 1 base at J, leaving 10 bases unmatched. Germline-derived CDR1 and CDR2 are MDHEN and SYDVKM. CDR3 bases: TGTGCCAGCGGGGTGGGTCGGACAGGGAACACTGAAGCTTTCTTT. This sequence encodes CASGVGRTGNTEAFF.

As for this clone: Distinct nucleotide sequences in the sample also encode this CDR3. V and J are TRBV2 and TRBJ1-5; 9 bases match TRBD1. Germline V gene data show CDR1 as SNHLY and CDR2 as FYNNEI. The CDR3 loop spans 15 amino acids. Germline trimming cut 3 bases from V and 7 bases from J; bases unmatched to any gene: 7. The CDR3 reads CASSERRQGGQPQHF. The DNA for the CDR3 is TGTGCCAGCAGTGAGCGACGACAGGGGGGACAGCCCCAGCATTTT.

V usage is TRBV19 and J usage is TRBJ2-2; 8 bases agree with TRBD1. Germline V lookup: CDR1 LNHDA, CDR2 SQIVND (reference sequence). The CDR3 length is 16 residues. The V segment lost 3 bases and the J segment 3 bases; nucleotides outside the gene matches: 6. The DNA of the CDR3 is TGTGCCAGTAGTATTGGAGGACAGGGTTACACCGGGGAGCTGTTTTTT. Its translation: CASSIGGQGYTGELFF.

The chain combines TRBV15 with TRBJ2-5; a weak D match, TRBD2 (5 bases). The CDR3 is made up of 14 amino acids. CDR1 is LNHNV, CDR2 YYDKDF, per germline (reference sequence). V was pared by 2 bases and J by 5 bases, with 12 bases between. As DNA, the CDR3 is TGTGCCACCAGCAGACACTCTAGGGAGGAGACCCAGTACTTC. Translating it yields CATSRHSREETQYF. The whole variable domain, filled in from reference TRBV15 and TRBJ2-5, reads DAMVIQNPRYQVTQFGKPVTLSCSQTLNHNVMYWYQQKSSQAPKLLFHYYDKDFNNEADTPDNFQSRRPNTSFCFLDIRSPGLGDTAMYLCATSRHSREETQYFGPGTRLLVL.

The chain combines TRBV19 with TRBJ1-1; weak D call: TRBD1 (6 bases). The CDR3 loop spans 19 amino acids. V lost 0 bases to trimming and J lost 1 base, with 21 bases between them. Germline lookup yields CDR1 LNHDA and CDR2 SQIVND (reference sequence). The CDR3 DNA reads as TGTGCCAGTAGTATAGAAGGGGGGGCCCTACCGAGGGGGAACACTGAAGCTTTCTTT. Residues: CASSIEGGALPRGNTEAFF.

Comments on this clone: Other DNA sequences in the same sample also yield this CDR3. V usage is TRBV6-5 and J usage is TRBJ1-6; D remains ambiguous. Trimming stripped 5 bases from V and 7 bases from J, with 6 bases between. Germline V gives CDR1 MNHEY, CDR2 SVGAGI. The CDR3 runs 12 residues. The CDR3: CASSPINSPLHF. The CDR3 DNA is TGTGCCAGCAGTCCTATAAATTCACCCCTCCACTTT.

The V gene is TRBV7-2, the J gene TRBJ1-2, with TRBD1 matching 9 bases. Germline loops: CDR1 SGHTA, CDR2 FQGNSA. CDR3 length equals 16 residues. Trimming at V came to 5 bases and at J to 6 bases, leaving 13 bases not matched to a gene. The DNA of the CDR3 is TGTGCCAGCAGCCCCTTCCGAGGACAGGGGAAGGATGGCTACACCTTC. The encoded protein is CASSPFRGQGKDGYTF.

This sequence joins TRBV4-2 and TRBJ2-5; D remains ambiguous. Germline loops: CDR1 LGHNA, CDR2 YNFKEQ. This CDR3 has 13 amino acids. The germline V and J ends were trimmed by 0 bases and 4 bases, with 6 bases remaining between them. The CDR3 here is CASSQDIRETQYF. The CDR3 coding sequence is TGTGCCAGCAGCCAAGATATTAGAGAGACCCAGTACTTC.

The chain has TRBV25-1 and TRBJ1-2, with 8 bases lining up with TRBD1. With 2 bases clipped from V and 7 bases from J, the junction kept 12 bases outside the gene matches. The CDR3 sequence is 16 residues long. Germline CDR1 is MGHDK and CDR2 is SYGVNS. The CDR3: CASSEPTWGRGRGYTF. CDR3 DNA sequence: TGTGCCAGCAGTGAACCCACGTGGGGCAGGGGGCGTGGCTACACCTTC.

The chain is built from TRBV11-3 and TRBJ2-7, with 9 positions matching TRBD1. The CDR3 is made up of 16 amino acids. V gave up 3 bases and J gave up 2 bases; unmatched junction bases: 8. Germline V gives CDR1 SGHNT, CDR2 YENEEA. CDR3 DNA sequence: TGTGCCAGCAGCTTGGCGGGGACAGGGACCACCTACGAGCAGTACTTC. This gives the protein CASSLAGTGTTYEQYF.

The chain uses TRBV11-3 and TRBJ1-2; TRBD1 matches at 8 bases. V shed 5 bases and J 5 bases; nucleotides not matched to a gene: 4. The germline V gene has CDR1 SGHNT and CDR2 YENEEA. There are 13 residues in the CDR3. CDR3 in amino acids: CASSARQGYGYTF. The CDR3, as DNA: TGTGCCAGCAGCGCCCGACAGGGGTATGGCTACACCTTC.

In its sample, this clone was seen once. The chain joins TRBV25-1 to TRBJ2-7; no firm D call. The V end was cut by 4 bases, the J end by 3 bases, with 4 bases between. The germline CDR1 and CDR2 sequences are MGHDK and SYGVNS. This CDR3 is 11 amino acids long. The CDR3, as DNA: TGTGCCAGCAGTGCTAACTACGAGCAGTACTTC. Encoded protein: CASSANYEQYF.

The V call is TRBV5-5, the J call TRBJ1-1, with D perhaps TRBD1 (6 bases). Germline lookup yields CDR1 SGHKS and CDR2 YYEKEE (reference sequence). The V and J ends lost 0 bases and 1 base respectively, with 10 bases between them. This CDR3 has 15 residues. The CDR3 here is CASSLVPGANTEAFF. In DNA form, the CDR3 reads TGTGCCAGCAGCTTGGTCCCAGGGGCGAACACTGAAGCTTTCTTT.

The chain uses TRBV6-5 and TRBJ1-4, with D uncertain. The CDR3 has 14 residues. Germline V gene data show CDR1 as MNHEY and CDR2 as SVGAGI. Trimming took off 2 bases at V and 5 bases at J, with 9 bases between the two ends. CDR3 DNA: TGTGCCAGCAGTTACGGGCAGTGGAATGAAAAACTGTTTTTT. Protein sequence: CASSYGQWNEKLFF.